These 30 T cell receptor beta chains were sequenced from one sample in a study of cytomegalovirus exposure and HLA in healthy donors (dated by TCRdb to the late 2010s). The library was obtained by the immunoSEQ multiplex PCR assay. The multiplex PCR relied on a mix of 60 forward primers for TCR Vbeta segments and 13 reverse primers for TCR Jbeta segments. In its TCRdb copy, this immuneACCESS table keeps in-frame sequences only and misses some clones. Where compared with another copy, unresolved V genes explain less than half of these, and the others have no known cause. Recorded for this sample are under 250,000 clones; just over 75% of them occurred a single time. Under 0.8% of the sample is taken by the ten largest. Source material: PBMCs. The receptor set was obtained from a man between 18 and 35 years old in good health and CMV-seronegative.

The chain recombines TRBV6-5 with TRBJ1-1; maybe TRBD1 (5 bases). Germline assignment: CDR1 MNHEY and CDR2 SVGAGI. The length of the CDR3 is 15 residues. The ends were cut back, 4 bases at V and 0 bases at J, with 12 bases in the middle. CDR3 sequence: CASSSIGQLNTEAFF. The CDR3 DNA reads TGTGCCAGCAGTTCGATCGGACAATTGAACACTGAAGCTTTCTTT.

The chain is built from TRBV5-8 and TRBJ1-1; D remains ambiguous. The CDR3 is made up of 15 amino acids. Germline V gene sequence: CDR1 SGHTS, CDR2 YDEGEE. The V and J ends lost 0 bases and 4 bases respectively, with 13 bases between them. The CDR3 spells CASSLVWGAGTEAFF. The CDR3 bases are TGTGCCAGCAGCTTGGTTTGGGGAGCGGGCACTGAAGCTTTCTTT.

DNA for the CDR3: TGCGCCAGCAGCTTGCGCCCCGGGACTAGCGGAATGAATGAGCAGTTCTTC. This translates into CASSLRPGTSGMNEQFF. This rearrangement joins TRBV5-1 to TRBJ2-1; 11 bases fit TRBD2. V was pared by 1 base and J by 7 bases, with 10 bases of the junction left unmatched. CDR1 and CDR2 from the germline V gene are SGHRS and YFSETQ. CDR3 length equals 17 residues.

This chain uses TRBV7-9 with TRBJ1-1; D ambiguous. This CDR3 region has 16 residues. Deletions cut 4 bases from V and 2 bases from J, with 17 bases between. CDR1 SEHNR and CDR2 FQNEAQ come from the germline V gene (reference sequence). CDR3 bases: TGTGCCAGCAGCTCTCCCTTCGGGTACACTAACACTGAAGCTTTCTTT. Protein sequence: CASSSPFGYTNTEAFF.

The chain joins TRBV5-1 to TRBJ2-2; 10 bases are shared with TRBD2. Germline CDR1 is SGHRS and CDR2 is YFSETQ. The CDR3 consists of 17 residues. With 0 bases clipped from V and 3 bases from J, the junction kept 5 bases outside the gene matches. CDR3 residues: CASSLALAGVYTGELFF. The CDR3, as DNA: TGCGCCAGCAGCTTGGCTCTAGCGGGAGTGTACACCGGGGAGCTGTTTTTT. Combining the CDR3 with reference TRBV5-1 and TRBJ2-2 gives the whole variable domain KAGVTQTPRYLIKTRGQQVTLSCSPISGHRSVSWYQQTPGQGLQFLFEYFSETQRNKGNFPGRFSGRQFSNSRSEMNVSTLELGDSALYLCASSLALAGVYTGELFFGEGSRLTVL.

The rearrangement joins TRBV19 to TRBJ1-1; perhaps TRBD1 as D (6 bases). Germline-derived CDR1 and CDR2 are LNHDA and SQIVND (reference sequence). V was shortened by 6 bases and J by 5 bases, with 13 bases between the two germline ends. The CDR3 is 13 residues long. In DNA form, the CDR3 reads TGTGCCAGTAGGTCAGGGGTGGGGACTGAAGCTTTCTTT. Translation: CASRSGVGTEAFF.

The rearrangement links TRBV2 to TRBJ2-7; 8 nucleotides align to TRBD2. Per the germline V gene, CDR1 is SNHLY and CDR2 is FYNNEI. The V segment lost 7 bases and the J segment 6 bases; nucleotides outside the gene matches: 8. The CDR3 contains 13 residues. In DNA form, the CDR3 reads TGTGCCAGCATCGGGAGGGCCTATGCCGAGCAGTACTTC. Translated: CASIGRAYAEQYF.

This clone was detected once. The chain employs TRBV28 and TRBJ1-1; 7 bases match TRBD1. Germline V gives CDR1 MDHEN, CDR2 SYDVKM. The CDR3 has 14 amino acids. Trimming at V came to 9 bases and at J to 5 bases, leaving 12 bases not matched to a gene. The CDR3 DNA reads TGTGCCAGGGTGACAGGGTATAAAAAAACTGAAGCTTTCTTT. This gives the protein CARVTGYKKTEAFF. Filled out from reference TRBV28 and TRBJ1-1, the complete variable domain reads DVKVTQSSRYLVKRTGEKVFLECVQDMDHENMFWYRQDPGLGLRLIYFSYDVKMKEKGDIPEGYSVSREKKERFSLILESASTNQTSMYLCARVTGYKKTEAFFGQGTRLTVV.

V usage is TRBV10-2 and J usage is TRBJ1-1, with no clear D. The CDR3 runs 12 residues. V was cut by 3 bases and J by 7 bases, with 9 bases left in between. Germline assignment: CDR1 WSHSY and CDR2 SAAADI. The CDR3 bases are TGCGCCAGCAGTGACGGGATAGTTGAAGCTTTCTTT. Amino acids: CASSDGIVEAFF.

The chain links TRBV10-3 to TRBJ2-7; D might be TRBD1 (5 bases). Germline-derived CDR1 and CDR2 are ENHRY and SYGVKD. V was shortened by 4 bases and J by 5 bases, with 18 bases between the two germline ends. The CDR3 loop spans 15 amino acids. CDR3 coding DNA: TGTGCCATCAGTGGCCCCCGGCAGGGAAGGAACGAGCAGTACTTC. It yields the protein CAISGPRQGRNEQYF.

CDR3 amino acids: CASLAVNEQYF. The CDR3 region has the DNA TGTGCCAGTTTAGCCGTTAACGAGCAGTACTTC. This rearrangement joins TRBV28 to TRBJ2-7; no clear D. The V and J ends lost 9 bases and 5 bases respectively, with 11 bases between them. CDR3 length equals 11 residues. Germline CDR1 and CDR2: MDHEN and SYDVKM.

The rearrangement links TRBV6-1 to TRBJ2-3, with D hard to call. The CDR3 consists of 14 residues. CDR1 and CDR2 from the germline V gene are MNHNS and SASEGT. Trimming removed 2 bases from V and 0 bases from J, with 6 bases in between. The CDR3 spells CASSEPGSTDTQYF. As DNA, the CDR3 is TGTGCCAGCAGTGAACCGGGTAGCACAGATACGCAGTATTTT.

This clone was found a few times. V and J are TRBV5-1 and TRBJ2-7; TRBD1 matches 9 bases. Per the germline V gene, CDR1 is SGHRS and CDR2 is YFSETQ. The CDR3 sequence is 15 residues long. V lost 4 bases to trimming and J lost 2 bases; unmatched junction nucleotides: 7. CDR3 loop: CASSAPGQGPYEQYF. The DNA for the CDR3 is TGCGCCAGCAGCGCCCCGGGACAGGGTCCCTACGAGCAGTACTTC. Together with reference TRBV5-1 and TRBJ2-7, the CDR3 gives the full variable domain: KAGVTQTPRYLIKTRGQQVTLSCSPISGHRSVSWYQQTPGQGLQFLFEYFSETQRNKGNFPGRFSGRQFSNSRSEMNVSTLELGDSALYLCASSAPGQGPYEQYFGPGTRLTVT.

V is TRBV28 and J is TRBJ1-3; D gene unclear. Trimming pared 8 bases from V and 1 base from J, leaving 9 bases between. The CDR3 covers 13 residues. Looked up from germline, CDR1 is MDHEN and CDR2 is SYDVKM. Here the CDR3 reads CASAQASGNTIYF. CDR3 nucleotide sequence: TGTGCCAGCGCCCAGGCTTCTGGAAACACCATATATTTT.

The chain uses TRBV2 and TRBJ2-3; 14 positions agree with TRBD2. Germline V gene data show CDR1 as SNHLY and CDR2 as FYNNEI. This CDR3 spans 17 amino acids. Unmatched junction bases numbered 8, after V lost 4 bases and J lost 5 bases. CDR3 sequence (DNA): TGTGCCAGCAGTGCCGGGACTAGCGGGAGAGGGATAGATACGCAGTATTTT. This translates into CASSAGTSGRGIDTQYF.

DNA of the CDR3: TGTGCCAGCAGCGTGGAGGGTAAAGCTTTCTTT. It encodes CASSVEGKAFF. The chain couples TRBV9 to TRBJ1-1; D remains unclear. CDR1 is SGDLS, CDR2 YYNGEE, per germline. V lost 2 bases, J lost 9 bases, and 8 bases lay in between. The length of the CDR3 is 11 residues.

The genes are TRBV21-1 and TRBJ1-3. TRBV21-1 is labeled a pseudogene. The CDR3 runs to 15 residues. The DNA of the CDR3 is TGTGCCAGCAGCCGCCGGGACTTTCAGGGAAACACCATATATTTT. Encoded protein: CASSRRDFQGNTIYF.

The CDR3 nucleotides are TGCGCCAGACGCCTACAGGGGGCTGCAGATACGCAGTATTTT. This translates into CARRLQGAADTQYF. This chain links TRBV23-1 with TRBJ2-3, with 9 bases matching TRBD1. TRBV23-1 is recorded as an ORF, its role being uncertain. This CDR3 spans 14 amino acids. Trimming at V came to 9 bases and at J to 4 bases, leaving 8 bases not matched to a gene.

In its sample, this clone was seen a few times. CDR3 bases: TGTGCCATCAGTGATCAGGGCACAGGGGTGGGCACCGGGGAGCTGTTTTTT. Its translation: CAISDQGTGVGTGELFF. This chain links TRBV10-3 with TRBJ2-2; 7 bases agree with TRBD1. The V and J ends lost 3 bases and 4 bases, in that order; junction bases with no gene match: 11. Germline V CDR1 and CDR2: ENHRY, SYGVKD. There are 17 residues in the CDR3.

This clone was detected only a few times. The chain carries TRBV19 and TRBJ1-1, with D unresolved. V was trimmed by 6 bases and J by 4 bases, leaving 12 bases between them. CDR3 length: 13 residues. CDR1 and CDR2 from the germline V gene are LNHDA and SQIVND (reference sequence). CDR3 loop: CASSPREGTEAFF. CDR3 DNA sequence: TGTGCCAGTAGCCCGCGCGAGGGCACTGAAGCTTTCTTT.

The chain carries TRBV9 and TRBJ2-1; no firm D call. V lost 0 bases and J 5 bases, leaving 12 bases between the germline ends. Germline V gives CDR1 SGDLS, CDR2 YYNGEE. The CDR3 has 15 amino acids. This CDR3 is CASSVATVGHNEQFF. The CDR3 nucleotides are TGTGCCAGCAGCGTAGCCACGGTTGGGCACAATGAGCAGTTCTTC.

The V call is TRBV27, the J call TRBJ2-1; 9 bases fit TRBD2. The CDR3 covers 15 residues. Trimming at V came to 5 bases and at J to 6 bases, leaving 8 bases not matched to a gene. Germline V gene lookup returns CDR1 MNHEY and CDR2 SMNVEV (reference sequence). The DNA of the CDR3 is TGTGCCAGCAGTCGATTAGCGGGAGAGGGCAATGAGCAGTTCTTC. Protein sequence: CASSRLAGEGNEQFF.

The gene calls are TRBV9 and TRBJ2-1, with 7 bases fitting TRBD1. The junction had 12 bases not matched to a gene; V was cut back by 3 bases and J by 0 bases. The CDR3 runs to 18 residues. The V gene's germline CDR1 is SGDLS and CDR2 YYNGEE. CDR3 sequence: CASSAQIAQGVSYNEQFF. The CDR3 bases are TGTGCCAGCAGCGCCCAGATCGCTCAGGGGGTCTCCTACAATGAGCAGTTCTTC.

CDR3 nucleotides: TGTGCCAGCAGCTTGGCTCCCGCGGGAGGGCGAGAGACCCAGTACTTC. Residues: CASSLAPAGGRETQYF. The chain combines TRBV5-6 with TRBJ2-5; the match to TRBD2 covers 9 bases. The V gene's germline CDR1 is SGHDT and CDR2 YYEEEE. After removal of 0 bases from V and 4 bases from J, the junction contained 7 bases not matched to a gene. This CDR3 contains 16 residues. Based on the CDR3 plus reference TRBV5-6 and TRBJ2-5, the full variable domain is DAGVTQSPTHLIKTRGQQVTLRCSPKSGHDTVSWYQQALGQGPQFIFQYYEEEERQRGNFPDRFSGHQFPNYSSELNVNALLLGDSALYLCASSLAPAGGRETQYFGPGTRLLVL.

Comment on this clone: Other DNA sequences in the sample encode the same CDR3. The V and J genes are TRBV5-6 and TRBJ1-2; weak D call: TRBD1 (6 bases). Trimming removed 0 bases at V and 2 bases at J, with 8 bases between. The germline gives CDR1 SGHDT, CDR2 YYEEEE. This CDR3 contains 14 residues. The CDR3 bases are TGTGCCAGCAGCTTGGTTCAGGGGAACTATGGCTACACCTTC. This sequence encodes CASSLVQGNYGYTF. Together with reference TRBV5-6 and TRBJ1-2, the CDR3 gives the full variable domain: DAGVTQSPTHLIKTRGQQVTLRCSPKSGHDTVSWYQQALGQGPQFIFQYYEEEERQRGNFPDRFSGHQFPNYSSELNVNALLLGDSALYLCASSLVQGNYGYTFGSGTRLTVV.

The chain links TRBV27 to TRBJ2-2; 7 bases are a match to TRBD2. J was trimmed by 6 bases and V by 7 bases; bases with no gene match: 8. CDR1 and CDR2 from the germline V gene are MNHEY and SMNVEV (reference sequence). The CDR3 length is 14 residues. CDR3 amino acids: CASTLGGSAGELFF. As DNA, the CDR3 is TGTGCCAGCACTCTAGGCGGGAGTGCCGGGGAGCTGTTTTTT.

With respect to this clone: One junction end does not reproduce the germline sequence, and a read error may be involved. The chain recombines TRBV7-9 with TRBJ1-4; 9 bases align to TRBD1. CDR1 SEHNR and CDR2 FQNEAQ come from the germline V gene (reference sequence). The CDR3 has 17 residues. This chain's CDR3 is CSSSLRDHRGLGEKLFF. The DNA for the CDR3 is TGTTCCAGCAGCTTAAGGGACCACAGGGGGCTCGGTGAAAAACTGTTTTTT. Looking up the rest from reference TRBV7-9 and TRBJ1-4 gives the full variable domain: DTGVSQNPRHKITKRGQNVTFRCDPISEHNRLYWYRQTLGQGPEFLTYFQNEAQLEKSRLLSDRFSAERPKGSFSTLEIQRTEQGDSAMYLCSSSLRDHRGLGEKLFFGSGTQLSVL.

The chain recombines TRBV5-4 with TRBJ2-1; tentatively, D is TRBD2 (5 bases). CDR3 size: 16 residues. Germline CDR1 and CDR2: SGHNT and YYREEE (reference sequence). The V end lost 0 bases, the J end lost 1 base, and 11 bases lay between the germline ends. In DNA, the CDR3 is TGTGCCAGCAGCTTGGCCCGGACTCGGTCCTACAATGAGCAGTTCTTC. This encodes CASSLARTRSYNEQFF.

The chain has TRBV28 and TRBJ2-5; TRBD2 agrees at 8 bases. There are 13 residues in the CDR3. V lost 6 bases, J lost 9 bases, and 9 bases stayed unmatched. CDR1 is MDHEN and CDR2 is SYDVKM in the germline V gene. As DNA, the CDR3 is TGTGCCAGCAGGTTAACTAGCGGTGCGGCCCAGTACTTC. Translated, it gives CASRLTSGAAQYF. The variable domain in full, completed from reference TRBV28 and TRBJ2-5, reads DVKVTQSSRYLVKRTGEKVFLECVQDMDHENMFWYRQDPGLGLRLIYFSYDVKMKEKGDIPEGYSVSREKKERFSLILESASTNQTSMYLCASRLTSGAAQYFGPGTRLLVL.

The CDR3 DNA reads TGTGCCACCTCCGGACTAACATACACAGATACGCAGTATTTT. Protein product: CATSGLTYTDTQYF. The genes are TRBV27 and TRBJ2-3, with D perhaps matching TRBD2 (6 bases). The germline V gene has CDR1 MNHEY and CDR2 SMNVEV (reference sequence). This CDR3 has 14 residues. Trimming cost V 10 bases and J 2 bases, with 16 bases left between them.